The 24 T cell receptor beta chains reported below all come from one sample, sequenced in a study of OX40 agonist ivuxolimab in advanced cancers. Preparation of the library involved the immunoSEQ multiplex PCR assay. The table comes from immuneACCESS by way of TCRdb, which keeps in-frame sequences with V and J called. Part of the clones is missing from these tables; in studies checked, under half for an unresolved V gene and the rest for unknown reasons. The sample table contains under 110,000 clones; only one count was recorded for 90% of them. The ten largest clones add up to around 0.47% of the sample. The sample here was CD4+ or CD8+ T cells sorted from blood, taken in a trial of the OX40 agonist ivuxolimab. The receptor set was obtained from an adult with an advanced solid tumor such as melanoma, head and neck, liver or kidney cancer.

Here the CDR3 reads CASEQSYGYTF. The CDR3, as DNA: TGTGCCAGCGAGCAAAGCTATGGCTACACCTTC. The V call is TRBV28, the J call TRBJ1-2; no clear D gene. V lost 8 bases to trimming and J lost 4 bases, with 8 bases between them. This CDR3 has 11 amino acids. In germline, CDR1 is MDHEN, CDR2 SYDVKM.

Regarding this clone: At one end the junction does not follow the germline gene, possibly because of a read error. The chain has TRBV6-1 and TRBJ2-1, with 8 bases lining up with TRBD1. Germline lookup yields CDR1 MNHNS and CDR2 SASEGT. There are 14 residues in the CDR3. CDR3 coding DNA: TGTGCCAGCAGTGAAGCGGGGACAGGCGGTCCCAGGGTCTTC. It yields the protein CASSEAGTGGPRVF.

This clone was picked up a small number of times. V gene TRBV14 combines with J gene TRBJ1-2; D remains unclear. The CDR3 covers 14 residues. The V gene's germline CDR1 is SGHDN and CDR2 FVKESK. V lost 0 bases, J lost 7 bases, and 12 bases lay in between. For the CDR3, the DNA is TGTGCCAGCAGCCAAGAACCGATAGGGTTTGGCTACACCTTC. Protein: CASSQEPIGFGYTF.

This chain joins TRBV28 and TRBJ1-1; D call uncertain. This CDR3 is 12 amino acids long. V was pared by 6 bases and J by 0 bases, with 5 bases between. The germline gives CDR1 MDHEN, CDR2 SYDVKM. CDR3 DNA sequence: TGTGCCAGCAGGCCAGTGAACACTGAAGCTTTCTTT. Its translation: CASRPVNTEAFF. Full variable domain (outside the CDR3, taken from reference TRBV28 and TRBJ1-1): DVKVTQSSRYLVKRTGEKVFLECVQDMDHENMFWYRQDPGLGLRLIYFSYDVKMKEKGDIPEGYSVSREKKERFSLILESASTNQTSMYLCASRPVNTEAFFGQGTRLTVV.

The chain joins TRBV30 to TRBJ1-5, with D perhaps matching TRBD1 (6 bases). Germline V gives CDR1 GTSNPN, CDR2 SVGIG (reference sequence). Trimming cost V 5 bases and J 0 bases, with 11 bases left between them. The CDR3 is 14 amino acids. The DNA of the CDR3 is TGTGCCTGGTCCCGGACAGATAGCAATCAGCCCCAGCATTTT. Translating gives CAWSRTDSNQPQHF.

The chain recombines TRBV5-6 with TRBJ2-4, with D possibly matching TRBD1 (5 bases). The length of the CDR3 is 13 residues. Trimming stripped 6 bases from V and 4 bases from J, with 11 bases between. Germline CDR1 reads SGHDT; CDR2 reads YYEEEE. The CDR3 protein is CASTLRGKNIQYF. CDR3 DNA: TGTGCCAGCACCTTAAGGGGAAAAAACATTCAGTACTTC.

The V gene is TRBV10-3, the J gene TRBJ1-1, with 7 bases that match TRBD1. Germline CDR1 ENHRY, CDR2 SYGVKD. V gave up 4 bases and J gave up 2 bases; unmatched junction bases: 4. The CDR3 loop spans 14 amino acids. The CDR3, as DNA: TGTGCCATCAGTGCGACAGGGCGTAACACTGAAGCTTTCTTT. As protein: CAISATGRNTEAFF.

The V call is TRBV7-5, the J call TRBJ1-1. TRBV7-5 is recorded as a pseudogene. The CDR3 is made up of 17 amino acids. CDR3 in amino acids: CARSLTRKNIPNTEAFF. Here the CDR3 DNA reads TGTGCCAGAAGCCTAACGAGAAAGAATATCCCGAACACTGAAGCTTTCTTT.

This clone came up once. The chain recombines TRBV28 with TRBJ2-5; 10 bases are shared with TRBD2. J lost 1 base, V lost 5 bases, and 4 bases had no gene match. Germline V gene lookup returns CDR1 MDHEN and CDR2 SYDVKM. This CDR3 is 15 amino acids long. The CDR3: CASSLSGGTQETQYF. The CDR3 DNA is TGTGCCAGCAGTCTTAGCGGGGGGACCCAAGAGACCCAGTACTTC.

The CDR3 DNA reads as TGTGCCAGGACTAGCAGTTTAGCGCAGAGCTCCTACAATGAGCAGTTCTTC. It codes for CARTSSLAQSSYNEQFF. The chain employs TRBV2 and TRBJ2-1; TRBD2 agrees at 7 bases. V lost 9 bases and J lost 0; bases outside the gene matches: 14. Germline V gives CDR1 SNHLY, CDR2 FYNNEI. This CDR3 contains 17 residues.

The CDR3 sequence is CASSKDTVSSGANVLTF. The CDR3 DNA reads TGTGCCAGTAGTAAGGACACGGTGTCCTCTGGGGCCAACGTCCTGACTTTC. This chain links TRBV19 with TRBJ2-6, with D possibly being TRBD1 (5 bases). The CDR3 runs 17 residues. Per germline, CDR1 LNHDA and CDR2 SQIVND (reference sequence). V was trimmed by 4 bases and J by 0 bases, leaving 13 bases between them.

The chain uses TRBV9 and TRBJ2-7; 10 bases align to TRBD1. With V trimmed by 0 bases and J by 0 bases, 0 bases remained unmatched. Germline CDR1 reads SGDLS; CDR2 reads YYNGEE. CDR3 length: 15 amino acids. DNA of the CDR3: TGTGCCAGCAGCGTAGGGACAGGGGGCTCCTACGAGCAGTACTTC. This gives the protein CASSVGTGGSYEQYF.

CDR3: CAIPGGQQNTGELFF. DNA for the CDR3: TGTGCCATCCCGGGGGGACAGCAAAACACCGGGGAGCTGTTTTTT. The chain has TRBV11-2 and TRBJ2-2, with D tentatively TRBD1 or TRBD2 (7 bases each). Looked up from germline, CDR1 is SGHAT and CDR2 is FQNNGV. The CDR3 runs 15 residues. V gave up 10 bases and J gave up 2 bases, with 17 bases separating them.

This clone was counted only a few times. At the DNA level, this CDR3 is encoded by other sequences in the same sample as well. This chain connects TRBV10-3 to TRBJ1-1; possible D gene TRBD1, 6 bases. The CDR3 runs 12 residues. The V gene lost 6 bases and the J gene lost 2 bases, with 7 bases spanning the gap. Germline assignment: CDR1 ENHRY and CDR2 SYGVKD. CDR3 loop: CAIRDRNTEAFF. The CDR3 DNA reads as TGTGCCATCAGGGACAGAAACACTGAAGCTTTCTTT.

The CDR3, as DNA: TGTGCCAGTAGAAGGGACTTGGGAGCCAAAAACATTCAGTACTTC. It yields the protein CASRRDLGAKNIQYF. The genes are TRBV19 and TRBJ2-4; D might be TRBD2 (6 bases). CDR1 is LNHDA, CDR2 SQIVND, per germline (reference sequence). The V end lost 6 bases, the J end lost 0 bases, and 12 bases lay between the germline ends. This CDR3 spans 15 amino acids.

As for this clone: At one end, the junction sequence differs from germline, possibly due to a read error. The V call is TRBV7-7, the J call TRBJ1-5; a weak D match, TRBD1 (6 bases). There are 17 residues in the CDR3. Germline CDR1 and CDR2: SSHAT and FNYEAQ (reference sequence). DNA of the CDR3: TGTGCTAGCAGCGTAGTCGGCGGGGGCTCTAGCAATCAGCCCCAGCATTTT. Its protein is CASSVVGGGSSNQPQHF.

The genes are TRBV30 and TRBJ1-2; no clear D. The CDR3 is 13 amino acids. The germline V gene has CDR1 GTSNPN and CDR2 SVGIG (reference sequence). Between the trimmed V and J ends, which lost 0 bases and 4 bases, there was a span of 9 bases. DNA for the CDR3: TGTGCCTGGAGTGTACGAAGTCGCTATGGCTACACCTTC. Residues: CAWSVRSRYGYTF.

The sample holds one count of this clone. The chain links TRBV28 to TRBJ1-5, with D tentatively TRBD1 (6 bases). This CDR3 is built from 15 residues. Trimming pared 4 bases from V and 2 bases from J, leaving 12 bases between. CDR1 and CDR2 from the germline V gene are MDHEN and SYDVKM. CDR3 nucleotide sequence: TGTGCCAGCAGTTCTACAGGGTCTGGCAATCAGCCCCAGCATTTT. This codes for CASSSTGSGNQPQHF.

The chain has TRBV18 and TRBJ2-1; 9 bases map to TRBD2. V dropped 1 base and J dropped 7; count of bases not matched to a gene: 8. CDR1 is KGHSH, CDR2 LQKENI, per germline. The CDR3 has 16 residues. CDR3 in DNA: TGTGCCAGCTCACCACAAAGCGGGGGGACGGGGAATGAGCAGTTCTTC. Translated, it gives CASSPQSGGTGNEQFF.

This clone was seen just once. The chain links TRBV19 to TRBJ1-3; D is uncertain. The CDR3 contains 15 residues. Germline values: CDR1 LNHDA, CDR2 SQIVND (reference sequence). V lost 3 bases to trimming and J lost 0 bases, with 9 bases between them. The chain's CDR3 is CASSISWGSGNTIYF. In DNA form, the CDR3 reads TGTGCCAGTAGTATCAGTTGGGGCTCTGGAAACACCATATATTTT.

The chain combines TRBV7-2 with TRBJ1-2; possible D gene TRBD1, 6 bases. This CDR3 region has 12 residues. Germline lookup yields CDR1 SGHTA and CDR2 FQGNSA. V was shortened by 6 bases and J by 10 bases, with 15 bases between the two germline ends. This CDR3 is CASSPGGSLYTF. CDR3 coding DNA: TGTGCCAGCAGTCCCGGGGGCAGTCTCTACACCTTC. The full variable domain, rest sourced from reference TRBV7-2 and TRBJ1-2, is GAGVSQSPSNKVTEKGKDVELRCDPISGHTALYWYRQSLGQGLEFLIYFQGNSAPDKSGLPSDRFSAERTGGSVSTLTIQRTQQEDSAVYLCASSPGGSLYTFGSGTRLTVV.

The chain is built from TRBV14 and TRBJ1-6; D not certain. The germline CDR1 and CDR2 sequences are SGHDN and FVKESK. V shed 5 bases and J shed 6 bases, with 8 bases lying between them. CDR3 size: 13 residues. CDR3: CASSAFANSPLHF. In nucleotides, the CDR3 is TGTGCCAGCAGCGCCTTCGCTAATTCACCCCTCCACTTT.

The rearrangement joins TRBV6-5 to TRBJ1-2; 7 positions match TRBD1. The V and J ends lost 5 bases and 0 bases, in that order; junction bases with no gene match: 3. CDR1 is MNHEY, CDR2 SVGAGI, per germline. This CDR3 spans 14 amino acids. Written as DNA, the CDR3 is TGTGCCAGCAGTGGACAGGCATCTAACTATGGCTACACCTTC. Its translation: CASSGQASNYGYTF.

The chain uses TRBV7-2 and TRBJ1-4; 7 nucleotides line up with TRBD1. Unmatched junction bases numbered 6, after V lost 6 bases and J lost 5 bases. From germline, CDR1 is SGHTA and CDR2 FQGNSA. CDR3 length: 14 residues. The CDR3: CASSLQGGNEKLFF. As DNA, the CDR3 is TGTGCCAGCAGTCTTCAGGGGGGGAATGAAAAACTGTTTTTT.